This T cell receptor beta chain emerged from a study of blood T cells in healthy people across ages. Whole-study findings and limits: There were more naive CD4+ cells and higher diversity in long-lived donors than in aged donors.

A second roughly 7 to 11 cycle PCR used barcoded and J-beta primers. TCRdb fed the 5' RACE reads into MiXCR, producing one record per CDR3 protein. The sample lists roughly 500,000 distinct CDR3 sequences, roughly 28% seen once, with roughly 18% in the top ten. CDR1 and CDR2 (germline): SQVTM, ANQGSEA. V shed 7 bases, J shed 8 bases, and the junction held 13 bases outside the gene matches. The CDR3 length is 13 residues. Turning to this clonotype: The antigen is undetermined.

The rearrangement links TRBV29-1 to TRBJ1-2, with 7 bases matching TRBD1. The sequencing sample was made of blood. This sequence originates from a woman in her 70s in good health. The CDR3 DNA reads as TGCAGCGCCTTTGGGACAGCCGACGAGGGCTACACCTTC. This sequence encodes CSAFGTADEGYTF.